The 8 T cell receptor beta chains below all came from one sample that was sequenced in a study of monozygotic twins with inflammatory bowel disease. TCRdb re-called the 5' RACE reads, yielding one record per CDR3 amino acid sequence without DNA. Its table records about 300,000 distinct CDR3 sequences. Input material: blood. Receptors were obtained from a human donor with ulcerative colitis or Crohn's disease, or a healthy co-twin of an affected twin (not recorded which).

The CDR3 here is CSVEGTTGSIDEQYF. The chain combines TRBV29-1 with TRBJ2-7; TCRdb names TRBD1, which stays unverified in the absence of DNA. Germline loops: CDR1 SQVTM, CDR2 ANQGSEA. This CDR3 is built from 15 residues.

The chain employs TRBV12-3 or TRBV12-4 and TRBJ1-1; TCRdb proposes TRBD1, but this gene call is untestable without DNA. The CDR3 runs 13 residues. The CDR3 region is CAGRGVMDTEAFF.

The chain is built from TRBV29-1 and TRBJ2-2; TCRdb reports TRBD2, a call that lacks DNA to check it against. Germline V gene sequence: CDR1 SQVTM, CDR2 ANQGSEA. CDR3 length: 14 residues. The CDR3 loop reads CSVRGLLNTGELFF.

This chain connects TRBV3-1 to TRBJ2-5. The CDR3 runs 14 residues. Germline CDR1 LGHDT, CDR2 YNNKEL (reference sequence). The CDR3 sequence is CASSQESYQETQYF.

The V and J genes are TRBV20-1 and TRBJ2-3; TCRdb's D call of TRBD1 is untestable without DNA. Germline CDR1 DFQATT, CDR2 SNEGSKA (reference sequence). The CDR3 covers 14 residues. The CDR3 sequence is CSANPGGGTTTQYF.

The chain has TRBV5-1 and TRBJ2-4; TCRdb outputs TRBD2, but without DNA this stays unchecked. The CDR3 totals 15 residues. Germline V gene sequence: CDR1 SGHRS, CDR2 YFSETQ. CDR3 residues: CASSLELAGRNIQYF.

The chain combines TRBV5-4 with TRBJ1-2. The CDR3 extends over 16 amino acids. Germline-derived CDR1 and CDR2 are SGHNT and YYREEE (reference sequence). This CDR3 reads CASSPGMGPSSYGYTF.

The chain uses TRBV7-2 and TRBJ2-1; TCRdb's D gene call, TRBD1, goes unchecked for lack of DNA. This CDR3 region has 14 residues. Germline CDR1 and CDR2: SGHTA and FQGNSA. CDR3 sequence: CASSAPPRGNEQFF.